The 6 T cell receptor beta chains presented below share a single source sample, sequenced in a study of T cells after yellow fever vaccination. TCRdb re-analysed the 5' RACE reads in MiXCR, keeping a single row per CDR3 protein. The data contain 350,000 to 550,000 distinct CDR3 sequences, approximately 18% of them singletons. This sample comprised PBMCs, obtained before the yellow fever booster vaccination. The receptors derive from a young man who received the YFV17D yellow fever vaccine.

This clonotype was seen repeatedly, ten times or more. The chain uses TRBV5-1 and TRBJ2-2, with D perhaps matching TRBD1 (6 bases). V was clipped by 0 bases and J by 5 bases, with 17 bases between them. The CDR3 runs to 17 residues. Germline lookup yields CDR1 SGHRS and CDR2 YFSETQ. In DNA, the CDR3 is TGCGCCAGCAGCTTGGCCGTTCAGGGGAAAAGAACCGGGGAGCTGTTTTTT. Translation gives CASSLAVQGKRTGELFF.

V and J are TRBV10-3 and TRBJ2-1, with D perhaps matching TRBD1 (6 bases). This CDR3 has 12 residues. In germline, CDR1 is ENHRY, CDR2 SYGVKD. Trimming shortened V by 7 bases and J by 5 bases, and 9 bases separated the two germline ends. The CDR3 DNA reads as TGTGCCATCAAATGGGACAACAATGAGCAGTTCTTC. Its protein is CAIKWDNNEQFF.

The CDR3 loop is CATQDRGRNTGELFF. In DNA, the CDR3 is TGTGCCACGCAAGACAGGGGCCGAAACACCGGGGAGCTGTTTTTT. This chain links TRBV2 with TRBJ2-2, with 8 bases aligning to TRBD1. Germline CDR1 is SNHLY and CDR2 is FYNNEI. Trimming at V came to 10 bases and at J to 2 bases, leaving 9 bases not matched to a gene. The CDR3 is 15 amino acids.

The rearrangement links TRBV28 to TRBJ2-3, with D possibly TRBD1 on 5 matching bases. CDR3 length: 17 residues. Trimming took 5 bases from V and 0 from J, leaving 18 bases between them. The germline V gene has CDR1 MDHEN and CDR2 SYDVKM. CDR3 loop: CASSPLRQTTSTDTQYF. CDR3 coding DNA: TGTGCCAGCAGTCCCCTCCGACAGACGACTAGCACAGATACGCAGTATTTT.

This clonotype was observed a few times. V and J are TRBV29-1 and TRBJ2-1, with D uncertain. Germline values: CDR1 SQVTM, CDR2 ANQGSEA. The CDR3 is 12 residues long. With 2 bases removed from V and 4 bases from J, the gap between germline ends came to 6 bases. CDR3: CSVEWDYNEQFF. The CDR3 nucleotides are TGCAGCGTTGAATGGGATTACAATGAGCAGTTCTTC.

In this sample, this clonotype turned up a few times. The V call is TRBV9, the J call TRBJ2-3, with 13 bases identical to TRBD2. Unmatched junction bases numbered 6, after V lost 4 bases and J lost 4 bases. Germline-derived CDR1 and CDR2 are SGDLS and YYNGEE. The CDR3 has 16 residues. Here the CDR3 reads CASSRGLAGFPDTQYF. The CDR3 DNA reads as TGTGCCAGCAGCCGGGGACTAGCGGGGTTCCCAGATACGCAGTATTTT. The variable domain in full, completed from reference TRBV9 and TRBJ2-3, reads DSGVTQTPKHLITATGQRVTLRCSPRSGDLSVYWYQQSLDQGLQFLIQYYNGEERAKGNILERFSAQQFPDLHSELNLSSLELGDSALYFCASSRGLAGFPDTQYFGPGTRLTVL.